This passage covers 11 T cell receptor beta chains from one sample sequenced in a study of cytomegalovirus exposure and HLA in healthy donors. Researchers ran the PCR with 60 Vbeta and 13 Jbeta primers. Sequencing was performed with immunoSEQ multiplex PCR; in TCRdb, only in-frame clones are kept and a portion is missing. Listed are 50,000 to 70,000 clones; around 3.6% falls within the top ten. What was sequenced was PBMCs. The receptor set was obtained from a woman aged 18-29 years in good health and CMV-seronegative.

This chain links TRBV25-1 with TRBJ1-5; TRBD1 matches 9 bases. The germline CDR1 and CDR2 sequences are MGHDK and SYGVNS. The CDR3 is 17 residues long. Trimming cost V 6 bases and J 4 bases; bases outside gene matches: 13. The CDR3 DNA sequence: TGTGCCAGCAGCCTCGGACAGGGGAGACCGGGAAATCAGCCCCAGCATTTT. Protein: CASSLGQGRPGNQPQHF.

V and J are TRBV30 and TRBJ1-6; the D is unclear. Germline V CDR1 and CDR2: GTSNPN, SVGIG (reference sequence). This CDR3 spans 16 amino acids. With 0 bases removed from V and 8 bases from J, the gap between germline ends came to 17 bases. The CDR3 bases are TGTGCCTGGAGTGTACTTTCGAGAAAGTTGGATTCACCCCTCCACTTT. It specifies CAWSVLSRKLDSPLHF.

This chain links TRBV4-2 with TRBJ2-7; 10 nucleotides align to TRBD2. The CDR3 has 16 amino acids. Losses at the gene ends were 0 bases for V and 2 bases for J; bases not matched to a gene: 4. CDR1 LGHNA and CDR2 YNFKEQ come from the germline V gene. The CDR3 protein is CASSQDAAGGTYEQYF. CDR3 coding DNA: TGTGCCAGCAGCCAAGACGCAGCGGGGGGGACCTACGAGCAGTACTTC.

CDR3 protein: CASSLTGVVYEQYF. In nucleotides, the CDR3 is TGTGCCAGCAGCCTGACGGGAGTAGTTTACGAGCAGTACTTC. This chain links TRBV7-9 with TRBJ2-7; tentative D call: TRBD2 (6 bases). Germline CDR1 SEHNR, CDR2 FQNEAQ (reference sequence). This CDR3 is built from 14 residues. V was cut by 5 bases and J by 4 bases, with 15 bases left in between.

The DNA of the CDR3 is TGTGCCAGCAGCGTGACCTCGGGACTAGCGACCGAGCAGTACTTC. Encoded protein: CASSVTSGLATEQYF. The chain joins TRBV9 to TRBJ2-7; the match to TRBD2 covers 10 bases. Germline V gene data show CDR1 as SGDLS and CDR2 as YYNGEE. This CDR3 has 15 amino acids. V was pared by 2 bases and J by 6 bases, with 8 bases of the junction left unmatched.

Comments on this clone: The sample holds other DNA sequences that translate to the same CDR3. V usage is TRBV13 and J usage is TRBJ2-3; weak D call: TRBD2 (5 bases). CDR1 is PRHDT, CDR2 FYEKMQ, per germline (reference sequence). V was pared by 2 bases and J by 1 base, with 13 bases between. CDR3 length: 16 residues. The DNA of the CDR3 is TGTGCCAGCAGCTTAAAGTTGGGAGTGGGCACAGATACGCAGTATTTT. This encodes CASSLKLGVGTDTQYF.

The chain combines TRBV13 with TRBJ2-7, with D maybe TRBD2 (5 bases). Germline loops: CDR1 PRHDT, CDR2 FYEKMQ (reference sequence). The CDR3 is 15 residues long. V lost 5 bases and J 4 bases, leaving 18 bases between the germline ends. The CDR3 DNA is TGTGCCAGCAGCCCCCAGAGGGCAGCTCGGTACGAGCAGTACTTC. It codes for CASSPQRAARYEQYF.

The chain employs TRBV19 and TRBJ1-5; no reliable D call. Germline assignment: CDR1 LNHDA and CDR2 SQIVND (reference sequence). Trimming stripped 2 bases from V and 7 bases from J, with 9 bases between. The CDR3 is 13 amino acids. The CDR3 loop reads CASSISGRQPQHF. CDR3 bases: TGTGCCAGTAGTATAAGTGGGAGGCAGCCCCAGCATTTT.

V and J are TRBV9 and TRBJ2-3, with TRBD1 matching 7 bases. V lost 4 bases and J lost 4; bases outside the gene matches: 3. Germline CDR1 SGDLS, CDR2 YYNGEE. This CDR3 is 13 amino acids long. CDR3 coding DNA: TGTGCCAGCAGCAGTACAGGGGCAGATACGCAGTATTTT. Translating it yields CASSSTGADTQYF. The full variable domain, rest sourced from reference TRBV9 and TRBJ2-3, is DSGVTQTPKHLITATGQRVTLRCSPRSGDLSVYWYQQSLDQGLQFLIQYYNGEERAKGNILERFSAQQFPDLHSELNLSSLELGDSALYFCASSSTGADTQYFGPGTRLTVL.

The chain links TRBV19 to TRBJ1-1; D not certain. The CDR3 is made up of 14 amino acids. CDR1 LNHDA and CDR2 SQIVND come from the germline V gene (reference sequence). The V gene lost 3 bases and the J gene lost 1 base, with 9 bases spanning the gap. CDR3 sequence reads: CASSIRGGNTEAFF. In nucleotides, the CDR3 is TGTGCCAGTAGTATCCGGGGAGGGAACACTGAAGCTTTCTTT.

CDR3 sequence (DNA): TGTGCCTGGATTCAGGGGGGTGGCTACACCTTC. This sequence encodes CAWIQGGGYTF. The chain recombines TRBV30 with TRBJ1-2; 7 positions match TRBD1. The length of the CDR3 is 11 residues. The V gene end was trimmed by 4 bases and the J gene end by 7 bases; junction bases not matched to a gene: 3. CDR1 is GTSNPN, CDR2 SVGIG, per germline (reference sequence). Filled out from reference TRBV30 and TRBJ1-2, the complete variable domain reads SQTIHQWPATLVQPVGSPLSLECTVEGTSNPNLYWYRQAAGRGLQLLFYSVGIGQISSEVPQNLSASRPQDRQFILSSKKLLLSDSGFYLCAWIQGGGYTFGSGTRLTVV.